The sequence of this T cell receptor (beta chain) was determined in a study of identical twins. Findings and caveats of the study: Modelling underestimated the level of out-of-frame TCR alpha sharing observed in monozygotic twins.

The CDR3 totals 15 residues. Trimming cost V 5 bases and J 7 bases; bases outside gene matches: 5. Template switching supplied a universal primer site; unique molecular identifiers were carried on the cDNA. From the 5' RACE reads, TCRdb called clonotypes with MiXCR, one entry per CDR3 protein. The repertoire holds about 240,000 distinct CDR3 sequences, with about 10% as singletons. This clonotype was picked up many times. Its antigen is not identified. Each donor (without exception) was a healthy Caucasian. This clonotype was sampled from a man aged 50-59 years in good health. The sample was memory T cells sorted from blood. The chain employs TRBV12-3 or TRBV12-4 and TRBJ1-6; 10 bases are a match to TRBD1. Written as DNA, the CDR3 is TGTGCCAGCAGTCCCTCGGACAGGGGGAATTCACCCCTCCACTTT. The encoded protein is CASSPSDRGNSPLHF.